This entry is about one T cell receptor (beta chain). Its antigen is not yet known. No much larger clone exists at a distance of one base, and base qualities are not known. This specimen belongs to a study of blood T cell repertoires in COVID-19 (dated by TCRdb to about 2020). Turning to the overall study: The collaborator samples originated in the United States, Italy and Spain and spanned the acute and convalescent phases of COVID-19. The prospective study material was composed of cDNA or gDNA derived from T cells, B-cell-depleted T cells, or PBMCs. Subjects who had been exposed to COVID-19, were actively infected with it, or had recovered from it provided the deeply sampled blood TCRbeta repertoires that made up the dataset. The repertoires were released in a freely available public database intended as a resource for research on the immune response to SARS-CoV-2. The samples were drawn from the first 160 participants of the ongoing ImmuneRACE study and from 950 to 1,500 subjects provided by 6 global collaborators. Sample metadata almost always included a de-identified subject ID, COVID-19 status, age in years and sex. HLA class I and class II types, where available, came from metadata supplied by the sample provider rather than from assay-based typing. General study outcomes and caveats: The quantity of clinical and demographic metadata differed by source and by participant and was supplied without curation.

In the prospective study, participants were roughly 18 to 95 years old, resided in about two dozen geographic areas of the United States, and were enrolled through a virtual design. In the prospective study, participants were assigned to cohorts based on the clinical history participants reported in a screening survey and a study questionnaire. Each participant in the prospective study had whole blood, serum and a nasopharyngeal or oropharyngeal swab collected by mobile phlebotomists. Participants in the prospective study had the option to provide additional blood draws and questionnaires over an approximately 2-month period. Blood samples from the prospective study were shipped frozen or at room temperature prior to DNA extraction. CDR1 and CDR2 are read off the germline V gene as SGHDT and YYEEEE. V gives up 7 bases and J gives up 1 base, and the segment between their germline ends measures 11 bases. The CDR3 starts with the cysteine, ends with the phenylalanine, and has 14 residues. The retained sequence is limited to the CDR3, 42 bases, with the frame set at the first base.

TCRbeta CDR3 regions were amplified from genomic DNA by means of the immunoSEQ Assay, a bias-controlled multiplex PCR. As for the original processing: Nucleated cell counts per sample were estimated from amplification of reference gene primers within the assay. Sequence reads were collapsed and filtered to measure the absolute abundance of every unique TCRbeta CDR3 rearrangement. For each sample, productive Simpson clonality was calculated as the square root of Simpson's diversity index over productive rearrangements. Held by TCRdb, this immuneACCESS table contains in-frame sequences only and omits some clones. Under half of the omission traces to an unresolved V gene where checked; the cause of the rest is unknown. D and trimming were read from the DNA, whereas the V and J calls and clone size are those reported in that table. The table for this sample lists about 360,000 clones; approximately 85% of them were counted only once. Clones ranked in the top ten supply over 2% of the sample.

This clonotype was sampled from a woman aged 40 to 50 with acute COVID-19. Material: PBMCs or T cells enriched from blood (not recorded which). The V gene is TRBV5-6 and the J gene is TRBJ1-4, with TRBD1 perhaps the D gene, on 5 matching bases. The CDR3 loop reads CASRDRQTNEKLFF. The DNA sequence is as follows: TGTGCCAGCCGAGACAGACAAACTAATGAAAAACTGTTTTTT.